This T cell receptor (beta chain) stems from a study of T cells in Graves' hyperthyroidism and ophthalmopathy. Overall study context: Peripheral blood was secured at the point of initial diagnosis, before any treatment.

In this sample, this clonotype turned up many times. Cells are PBMCs isolated from around 10 ml of fresh blood. Germline V lookup: CDR1 SNHLY, CDR2 FYNNEI. The CDR3 contains 12 residues. The germline V and J ends were trimmed by 10 bases and 7 bases, with 16 bases remaining between them. Using RNA transcripts as the source, TCR beta CDR3 regions were amplified. HTBI primers were used for first-round RT-PCR of the TCR CDR3. One entry per CDR3 protein results from TCRdb running MiXCR on the multiplex PCR reads. Among about half a million distinct CDR3 sequences, about 20% were seen once, and the ten largest hold about 30%.

The TCR sequence derives from a man aged 18 to 30 with Graves' hyperthyroidism. The chain combines TRBV2 with TRBJ2-5, with D hard to call. Sequencing input: blood. The CDR3 protein is CATVTGPRTQYF. CDR3 sequence (DNA): TGTGCCACGGTGACCGGCCCCAGGACCCAGTACTTC.